This T cell receptor beta chain is drawn from a study of blood T cell repertoires in COVID-19. Some clones are missing from TCRdb's copy, which holds only in-frame ones; the method was immunoSEQ multiplex PCR. Of roughly 160,000 clones in the sample, approximately 79% were seen once. In the case of this clone: Different DNA sequences within this sample yield the same CDR3.

V shed 5 bases and J 5 bases; nucleotides not matched to a gene: 5. The CDR3 length is 13 residues. Looked up from germline, CDR1 is SNHLY and CDR2 is FYNNEI. This sequence joins TRBV2 and TRBJ1-1; TRBD1 matches 7 bases. Sequencing was done on a sample of PBMCs or T cells enriched from blood (not recorded which). The source is a woman between 65 and 79 years old in a cohort exposed to, infected with or recovered from COVID-19 (not recorded which). The CDR3, as DNA: TGTGCCAGCAGTTCACAGGGGAATACTGAAGCTTTCTTT. Translated, it gives CASSSQGNTEAFF.